This T cell receptor beta chain was profiled in a study of blood T cell repertoires in COVID-19. The V gene lost 3 bases and the J gene lost 6 bases, with 14 bases spanning the gap. The length of the CDR3 is 14 residues. CDR1 and CDR2 (germline): LGHNA, YNFKEQ. Method: immunoSEQ multiplex PCR; TCRdb's copy keeps in-frame clones and lacks some. The sample records about 160,000 clones, around nine tenths being singletons. V usage is TRBV4-2 and J usage is TRBJ1-2; D is perhaps TRBD1 (6 bases). The TCR comes from a man between 45 and 60 years old with acute or convalescent COVID-19. The sequenced material came from peripheral blood. The CDR3 here is CASSQKIGGDGYTF. CDR3 DNA: TGTGCCAGCAGCCAGAAGATAGGGGGTGATGGCTACACCTTC.